One and the same sample provided the 12 T cell receptor beta chains below, sequenced in a study of cytomegalovirus exposure and HLA in healthy donors. 13 Jbeta primers and 60 Vbeta primers were used for the PCR. TCRdb keeps only in-frame clones here, not all; method: immunoSEQ multiplex PCR. The sample carries approximately 140,000 clones, about 77% recorded once. The sequencing input was PBMCs. All receptors derive from a female donor in good health and CMV-seronegative.

CDR3 amino acids: CASSRQGAAYGYTF. CDR3 nucleotides: TGTGCCAGCAGTCGACAGGGGGCGGCCTATGGCTACACCTTC. This chain uses TRBV28 with TRBJ1-2; TRBD1 matches 10 bases. This CDR3 is built from 14 residues. CDR1 is MDHEN, CDR2 SYDVKM, per germline. The J segment lost 4 bases and the V segment lost 5 bases, leaving 4 bases of the junction unmatched.

V gene TRBV19 combines with J gene TRBJ1-5; 7 positions match TRBD1. With V trimmed by 1 base and J by 1 base, 16 bases remained unmatched. The CDR3 is made up of 20 amino acids. The germline CDR1 and CDR2 sequences are LNHDA and SQIVND (reference sequence). DNA of the CDR3: TGTGCCAGTAGTATAGCGCCGGGACAGAACGGATTTTCCAGCAATCAGCCCCAGCATTTT. It codes for CASSIAPGQNGFSSNQPQHF.

The chain is built from TRBV11-2 and TRBJ2-5; 8 nucleotides line up with TRBD1. CDR3 size: 17 residues. The V gene end was trimmed by 0 bases and the J gene end by 1 base; junction bases not matched to a gene: 7. Germline lookup yields CDR1 SGHAT and CDR2 FQNNGV. The CDR3 region is CASSLDPLDRAQETQYF. The CDR3 region has the DNA TGTGCCAGCAGCTTAGATCCCTTGGACAGGGCCCAAGAGACCCAGTACTTC.

The gene calls are TRBV2 and TRBJ2-1; a weak D match, TRBD2 (5 bases). This CDR3 has 13 amino acids. The ends were cut back, 4 bases at V and 10 bases at J, with 14 bases in the middle. Looked up from germline, CDR1 is SNHLY and CDR2 is FYNNEI. CDR3 DNA sequence: TGTGCCAGCAGTGGGCGGGTAGCATGGGAGCAGTTCTTC. Its protein product is CASSGRVAWEQFF.

The chain employs TRBV30 and TRBJ1-2; no definite D call. Germline lookup yields CDR1 GTSNPN and CDR2 SVGIG (reference sequence). The CDR3 is 11 residues long. V shed 3 bases and J shed 13 bases, with 15 bases lying between them. The CDR3 sequence is CAWSPLSRTTF. The CDR3 coding sequence is TGTGCCTGGAGCCCTCTGAGCCGAACCACCTTC.

The chain has TRBV6-5 and TRBJ1-4, with TRBD1 identical over 7 bases. The CDR3 spans 12 residues. The germline gives CDR1 MNHEY, CDR2 SVGAGI. Unmatched junction bases numbered 5, after V lost 10 bases and J lost 6 bases. CDR3 sequence (DNA): TGTGCCACCGGGGACAGAGATGAAAAACTGTTTTTT. It codes for CATGDRDEKLFF.

The table lists this clone with a count of one. The chain recombines TRBV14 with TRBJ1-1; D is perhaps TRBD1 (6 bases). Germline lookup yields CDR1 SGHDN and CDR2 FVKESK. This CDR3 contains 16 residues. V lost 3 bases and J 4 bases, leaving 18 bases between the germline ends. This CDR3 is CASSHLGGLKSTEAFF. Here the CDR3 DNA reads TGTGCCAGCAGCCATCTCGGGGGGCTCAAGAGCACTGAAGCTTTCTTT. Full variable domain (outside the CDR3, taken from reference TRBV14 and TRBJ1-1): EAGVTQFPSHSVIEKGQTVTLRCDPISGHDNLYWYRRVMGKEIKFLLHFVKESKQDESGMPNNRFLAERTGGTYSTLKVQPAELEDSGVYFCASSHLGGLKSTEAFFGQGTRLTVV.

This clone has only one observation. This chain connects TRBV28 to TRBJ1-1; 9 bases agree with TRBD1. CDR1 MDHEN and CDR2 SYDVKM come from the germline V gene. The CDR3 has 16 amino acids. The ends lost 1 base at V and 1 base at J; junction bases unmatched: 4. CDR3 region: CASSLSGQGRNTEAFF. In DNA form, the CDR3 reads TGTGCCAGCAGTTTATCGGGACAGGGAAGGAACACTGAAGCTTTCTTT.

The CDR3 bases are TGTGCCAGCAGCCGGACAGATTCTACCGGGGAGCTGTTTTTT. Residues: CASSRTDSTGELFF. V is TRBV7-2 and J is TRBJ2-2; D might be TRBD1 (6 bases). The CDR3 has 14 residues. Looked up from germline, CDR1 is SGHTA and CDR2 is FQGNSA. V was cut by 5 bases and J by 5 bases, with 12 bases left in between. Full variable domain (rest looked up from reference TRBV7-2 and TRBJ2-2): GAGVSQSPSNKVTEKGKDVELRCDPISGHTALYWYRQSLGQGLEFLIYFQGNSAPDKSGLPSDRFSAERTGGSVSTLTIQRTQQEDSAVYLCASSRTDSTGELFFGEGSRLTVL.

This rearrangement joins TRBV19 to TRBJ1-6, with TRBD1 matching 8 bases. The CDR3 runs 13 residues. Trimming at V came to 10 bases and at J to 6 bases, leaving 5 bases not matched to a gene. Germline V CDR1 and CDR2: LNHDA, SQIVND (reference sequence). CDR3 region: CATTQGANSPLHF. The CDR3 coding sequence is TGTGCCACAACGCAGGGGGCTAATTCACCCCTCCACTTT.

This clone has more than one count but fewer than ten. The V and J genes are TRBV5-1 and TRBJ1-5, with 7 bases that match TRBD1. The CDR3 runs to 14 residues. Per the germline V gene, CDR1 is SGHRS and CDR2 is YFSETQ. V trimming: 0 bases; J trimming: 5 bases; junction bases outside the gene matches: 2. CDR3 residues: CASSLGTGDQPQHF. In DNA form, the CDR3 reads TGCGCCAGCAGCTTGGGGACAGGCGATCAGCCCCAGCATTTT.

The V call is TRBV9, the J call TRBJ2-7; tentative D call: TRBD2 (6 bases). This CDR3 has 15 residues. V was clipped by 4 bases and J by 5 bases, with 19 bases between them. CDR1 is SGDLS and CDR2 is YYNGEE in the germline V gene. This CDR3 is CASSPHPGRADEQYF. The CDR3 DNA sequence: TGTGCCAGCAGCCCCCACCCCGGGAGAGCCGACGAGCAGTACTTC.